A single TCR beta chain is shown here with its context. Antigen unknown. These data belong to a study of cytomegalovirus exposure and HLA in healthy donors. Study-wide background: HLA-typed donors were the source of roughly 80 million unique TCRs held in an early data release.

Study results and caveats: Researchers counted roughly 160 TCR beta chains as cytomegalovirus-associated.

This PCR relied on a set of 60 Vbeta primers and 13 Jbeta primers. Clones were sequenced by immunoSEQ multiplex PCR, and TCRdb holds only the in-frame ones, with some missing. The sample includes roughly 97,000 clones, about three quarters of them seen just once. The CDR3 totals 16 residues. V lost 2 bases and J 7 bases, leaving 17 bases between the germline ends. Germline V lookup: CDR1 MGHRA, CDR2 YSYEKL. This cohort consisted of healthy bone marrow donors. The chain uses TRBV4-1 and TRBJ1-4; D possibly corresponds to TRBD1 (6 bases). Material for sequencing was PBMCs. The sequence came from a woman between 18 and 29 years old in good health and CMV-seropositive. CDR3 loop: CASSQSQGPVGEKLFF. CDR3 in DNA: TGCGCCAGCAGCCAATCTCAGGGGCCAGTGGGTGAAAAACTGTTTTTT.